Listed here is a single T cell receptor beta chain. Its antigen remains unidentified. The data stem from a study of cytomegalovirus exposure and HLA in healthy donors. Findings and caveats of the study: One variant, a missense change in DCLRE1C, was linked in a later analysis to TCR beta V- and J-gene trimming. Exclusion as indistinguishable affected some V segments, including TRBV6-2 and TRBV6-3. Earlier findings revealed that most TCR beta V segments proved productive either about 90% or about 30% of the time.

Primers: 60 Vbeta forward and 13 Jbeta reverse. This table comes from immunoSEQ multiplex PCR, and its TCRdb copy is limited to in-frame clones, with some not included. Here the sample spans approximately 190,000 clones, 81% being singletons. In germline, CDR1 is ENHRY, CDR2 SYGVKD. V shed 11 bases and J 6 bases; nucleotides not matched to a gene: 11. The CDR3 length is 14 residues. This sequence originates from a man in his fifties or sixties in good health and CMV-seronegative. Sequenced input: PBMCs. J is TRBJ2-7 and V is TRBV10-3, with 12 bases lining up with TRBD1. DNA for the CDR3: TGTGCCGCCAGATCGGGACAGGGGGCTCGCGAGCAGTACTTC. Protein: CAARSGQGAREQYF.